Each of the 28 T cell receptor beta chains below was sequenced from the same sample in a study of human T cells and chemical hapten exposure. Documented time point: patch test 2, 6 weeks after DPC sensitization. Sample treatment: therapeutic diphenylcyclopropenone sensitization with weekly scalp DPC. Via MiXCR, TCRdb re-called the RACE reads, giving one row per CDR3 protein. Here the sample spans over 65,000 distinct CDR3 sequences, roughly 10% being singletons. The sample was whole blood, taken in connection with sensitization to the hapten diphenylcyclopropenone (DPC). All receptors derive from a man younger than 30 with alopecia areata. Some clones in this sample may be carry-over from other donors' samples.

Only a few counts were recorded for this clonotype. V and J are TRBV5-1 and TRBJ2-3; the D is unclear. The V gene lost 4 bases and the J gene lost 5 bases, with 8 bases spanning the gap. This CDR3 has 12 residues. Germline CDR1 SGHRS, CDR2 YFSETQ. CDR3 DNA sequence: TGCGCCAGCAGCCACGACATAGATACGCAGTATTTT. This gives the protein CASSHDIDTQYF.

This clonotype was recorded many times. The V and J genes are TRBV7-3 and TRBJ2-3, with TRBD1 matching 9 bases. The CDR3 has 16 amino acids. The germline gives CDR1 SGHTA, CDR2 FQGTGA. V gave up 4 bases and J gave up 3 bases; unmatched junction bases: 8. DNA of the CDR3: TGTGCCAGCAGCTCCACCGGGACAGGGCCGACAGATACGCAGTATTTT. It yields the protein CASSSTGTGPTDTQYF.

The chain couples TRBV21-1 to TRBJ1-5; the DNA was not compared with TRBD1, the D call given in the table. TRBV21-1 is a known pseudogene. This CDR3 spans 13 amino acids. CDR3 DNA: TGTGCCAGCAGCAGTGCAGGGAATCAGCCCCAGCATTTT. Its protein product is CASSSAGNQPQHF.

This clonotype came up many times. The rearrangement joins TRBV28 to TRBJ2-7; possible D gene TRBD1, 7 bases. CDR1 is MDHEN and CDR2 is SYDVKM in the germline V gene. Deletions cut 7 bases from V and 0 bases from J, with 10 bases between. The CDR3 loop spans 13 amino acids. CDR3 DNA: TGTGCCAGCATCCAGGGGGGCTCCTACGAGCAGTACTTC. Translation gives CASIQGGSYEQYF.

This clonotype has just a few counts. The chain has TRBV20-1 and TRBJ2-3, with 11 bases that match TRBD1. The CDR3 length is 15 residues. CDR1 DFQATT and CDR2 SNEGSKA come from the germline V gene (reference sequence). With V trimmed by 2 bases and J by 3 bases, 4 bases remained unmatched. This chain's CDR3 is CSARRRDRGTDTQYF. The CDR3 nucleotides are TGCAGTGCTAGAAGGCGGGACAGGGGGACAGATACGCAGTATTTT.

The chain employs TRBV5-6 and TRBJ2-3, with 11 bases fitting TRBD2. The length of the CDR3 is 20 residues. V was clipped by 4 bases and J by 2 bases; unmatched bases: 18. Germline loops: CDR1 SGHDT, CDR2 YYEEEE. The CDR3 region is CASSGHSLAGGSRNTDTQYF. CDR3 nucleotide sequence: TGTGCCAGCAGCGGACATTCCTTAGCGGGGGGGTCCCGTAACACAGATACGCAGTATTTT.

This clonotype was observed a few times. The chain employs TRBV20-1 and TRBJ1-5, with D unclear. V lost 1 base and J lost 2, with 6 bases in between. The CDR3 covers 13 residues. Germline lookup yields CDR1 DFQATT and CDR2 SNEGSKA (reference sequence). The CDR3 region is CSARADRNQPQHF. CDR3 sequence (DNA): TGCAGTGCTAGAGCGGATCGCAATCAGCCCCAGCATTTT.

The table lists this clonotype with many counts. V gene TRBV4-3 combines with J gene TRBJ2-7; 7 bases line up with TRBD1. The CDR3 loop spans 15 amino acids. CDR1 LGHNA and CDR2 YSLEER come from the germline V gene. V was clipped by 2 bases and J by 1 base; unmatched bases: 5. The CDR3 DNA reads TGCGCCAGCAGCCAAAACAGGGGTCTGTCCTACGAGCAGTACTTC. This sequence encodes CASSQNRGLSYEQYF.

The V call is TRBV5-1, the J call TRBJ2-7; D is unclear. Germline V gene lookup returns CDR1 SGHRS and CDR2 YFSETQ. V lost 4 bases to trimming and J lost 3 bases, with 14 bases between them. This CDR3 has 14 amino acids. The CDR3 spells CASSTFVDRYEQYF. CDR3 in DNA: TGCGCCAGCAGCACCTTTGTGGACCGCTACGAGCAGTACTTC.

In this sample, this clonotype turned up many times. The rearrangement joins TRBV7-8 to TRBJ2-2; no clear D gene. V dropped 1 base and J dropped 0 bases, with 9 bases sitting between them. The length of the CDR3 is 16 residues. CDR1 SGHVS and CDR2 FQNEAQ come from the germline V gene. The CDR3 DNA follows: TGTGCCAGCAGCTTAGATGGGTTCGCGAACACCGGGGAGCTGTTTTTT. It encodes CASSLDGFANTGELFF.

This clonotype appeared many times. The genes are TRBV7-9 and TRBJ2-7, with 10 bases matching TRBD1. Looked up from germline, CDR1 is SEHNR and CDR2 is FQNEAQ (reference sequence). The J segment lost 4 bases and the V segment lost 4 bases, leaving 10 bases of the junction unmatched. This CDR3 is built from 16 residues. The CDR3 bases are TGTGCCAGCAGCTCGCACCCGGGACAGGGGATGTACGAGCAGTACTTC. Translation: CASSSHPGQGMYEQYF. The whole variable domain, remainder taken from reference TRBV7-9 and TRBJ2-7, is DTGVSQNPRHKITKRGQNVTFRCDPISEHNRLYWYRQTLGQGPEFLTYFQNEAQLEKSRLLSDRFSAERPKGSFSTLEIQRTEQGDSAMYLCASSSHPGQGMYEQYFGPGTRLTVT.

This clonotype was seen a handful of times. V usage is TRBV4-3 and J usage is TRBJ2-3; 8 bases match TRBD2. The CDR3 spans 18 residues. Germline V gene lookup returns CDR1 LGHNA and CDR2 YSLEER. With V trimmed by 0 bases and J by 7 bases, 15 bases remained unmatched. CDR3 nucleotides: TGCGCCAGCAGCCAAGATCTCCGGGGGGGCCTAGTTACGAATACGCAGTATTTT. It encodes CASSQDLRGGLVTNTQYF.

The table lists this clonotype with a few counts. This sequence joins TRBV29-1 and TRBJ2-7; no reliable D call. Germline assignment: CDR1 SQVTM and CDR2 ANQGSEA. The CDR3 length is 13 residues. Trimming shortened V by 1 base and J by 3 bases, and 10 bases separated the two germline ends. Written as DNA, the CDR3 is TGCAGCGTTGAAGCCCCAATGAGCTACGAGCAGTACTTC. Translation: CSVEAPMSYEQYF.

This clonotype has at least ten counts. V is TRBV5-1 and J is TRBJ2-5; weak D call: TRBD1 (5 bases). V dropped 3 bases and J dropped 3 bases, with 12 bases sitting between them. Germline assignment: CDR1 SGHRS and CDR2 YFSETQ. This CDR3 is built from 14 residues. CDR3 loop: CASSSGQVKETQYF. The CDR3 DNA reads TGCGCCAGCAGCTCTGGACAAGTTAAAGAGACCCAGTACTTC.

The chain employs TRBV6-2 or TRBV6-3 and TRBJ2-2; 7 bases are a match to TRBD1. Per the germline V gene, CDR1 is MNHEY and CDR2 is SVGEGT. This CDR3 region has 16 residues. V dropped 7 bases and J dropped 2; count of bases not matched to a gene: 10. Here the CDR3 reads CASIPGDRSNTGELFF. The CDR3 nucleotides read TGTGCCAGCATTCCCGGGGACAGATCAAACACCGGGGAGCTGTTTTTT.

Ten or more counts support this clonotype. The CDR3 reads CASSQGPGYYEQYF. CDR3 DNA sequence: TGCGCCAGCAGCCAAGGTCCAGGTTACTACGAGCAGTACTTC. This chain connects TRBV4-3 to TRBJ2-7; no definite D call. Trimming took off 1 base at V and 3 bases at J, with 10 bases between the two ends. CDR3 length equals 14 residues. Germline CDR1 and CDR2: LGHNA and YSLEER.

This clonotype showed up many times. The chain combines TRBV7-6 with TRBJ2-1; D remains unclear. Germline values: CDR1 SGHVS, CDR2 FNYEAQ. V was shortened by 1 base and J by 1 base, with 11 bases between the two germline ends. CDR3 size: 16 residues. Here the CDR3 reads CASSLGWGGSYNEQFF. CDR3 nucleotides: TGTGCCAGCAGCTTAGGGTGGGGTGGATCCTACAATGAGCAGTTCTTC.

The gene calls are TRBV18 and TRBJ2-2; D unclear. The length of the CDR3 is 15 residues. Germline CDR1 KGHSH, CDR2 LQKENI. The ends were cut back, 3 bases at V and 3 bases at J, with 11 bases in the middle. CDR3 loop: CASSPRADHTGELFF. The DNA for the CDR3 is TGTGCCAGCTCACCTCGCGCCGATCACACCGGGGAGCTGTTTTTT.

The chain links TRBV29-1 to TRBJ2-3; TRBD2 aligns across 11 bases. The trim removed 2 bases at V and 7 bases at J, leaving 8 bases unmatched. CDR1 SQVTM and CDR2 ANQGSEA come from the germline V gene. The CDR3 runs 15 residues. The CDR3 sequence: CSVERVAGGRNTQYF. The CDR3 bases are TGCAGCGTTGAAAGGGTAGCGGGGGGGCGGAATACGCAGTATTTT.

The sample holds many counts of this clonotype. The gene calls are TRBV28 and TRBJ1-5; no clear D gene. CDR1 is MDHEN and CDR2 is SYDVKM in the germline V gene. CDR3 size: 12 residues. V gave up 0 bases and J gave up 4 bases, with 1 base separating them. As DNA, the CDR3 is TGTGCCAGCAGTTTATGGAATCAGCCCCAGCATTTT. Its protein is CASSLWNQPQHF.

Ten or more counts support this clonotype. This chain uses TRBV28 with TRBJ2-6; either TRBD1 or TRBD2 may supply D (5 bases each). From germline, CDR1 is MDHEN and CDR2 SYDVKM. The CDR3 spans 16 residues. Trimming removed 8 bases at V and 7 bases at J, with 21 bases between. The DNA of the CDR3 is TGTGCCAGCGGGGGTAGGCGGATCCTCAAAGCCAACGTCCTGACTTTC. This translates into CASGGRRILKANVLTF.

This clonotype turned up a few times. CDR3 bases: TGTGCCAGCAGCGCCTTGACCGGGCAAGAGACCCAGTACTTC. Its protein is CASSALTGQETQYF. The chain carries TRBV9 and TRBJ2-5; D gene ambiguous. The germline CDR1 and CDR2 sequences are SGDLS and YYNGEE. V lost 3 bases to trimming and J lost 2 bases, with 11 bases between them. The CDR3 contains 14 residues.

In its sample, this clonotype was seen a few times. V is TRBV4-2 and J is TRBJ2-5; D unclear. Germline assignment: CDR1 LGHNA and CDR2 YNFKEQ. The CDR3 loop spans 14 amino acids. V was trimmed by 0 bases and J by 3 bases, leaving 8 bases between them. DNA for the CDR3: TGTGCCAGCAGCCAAGATCCCCCCGAAGAGACCCAGTACTTC. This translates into CASSQDPPEETQYF.

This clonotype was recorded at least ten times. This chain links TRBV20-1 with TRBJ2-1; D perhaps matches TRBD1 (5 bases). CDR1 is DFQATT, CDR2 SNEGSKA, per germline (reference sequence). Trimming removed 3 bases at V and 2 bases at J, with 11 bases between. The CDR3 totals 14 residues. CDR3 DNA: TGCAGTGCTAGCGGGCAGGGTGCCTACAATGAGCAGTTCTTC. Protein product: CSASGQGAYNEQFF.

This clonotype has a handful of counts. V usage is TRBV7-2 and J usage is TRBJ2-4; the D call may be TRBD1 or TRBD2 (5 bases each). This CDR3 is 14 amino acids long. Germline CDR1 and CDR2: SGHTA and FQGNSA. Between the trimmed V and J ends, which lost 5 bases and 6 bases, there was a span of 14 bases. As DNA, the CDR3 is TGTGCCAGCAGCCACATCCGGGACGGAAACATTCAGTACTTC. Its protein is CASSHIRDGNIQYF. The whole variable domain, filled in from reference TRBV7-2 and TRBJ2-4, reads GAGVSQSPSNKVTEKGKDVELRCDPISGHTALYWYRQSLGQGLEFLIYFQGNSAPDKSGLPSDRFSAERTGGSVSTLTIQRTQQEDSAVYLCASSHIRDGNIQYFGAGTRLSVL.

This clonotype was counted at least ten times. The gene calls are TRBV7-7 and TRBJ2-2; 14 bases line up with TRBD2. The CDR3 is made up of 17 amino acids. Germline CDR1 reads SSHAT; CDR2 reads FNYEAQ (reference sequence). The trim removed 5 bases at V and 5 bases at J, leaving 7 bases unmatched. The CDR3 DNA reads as TGTGCCAGCAGCCCAGGACTAGCGGGGGGACTTACCGGGGAGCTGTTTTTT. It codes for CASSPGLAGGLTGELFF.

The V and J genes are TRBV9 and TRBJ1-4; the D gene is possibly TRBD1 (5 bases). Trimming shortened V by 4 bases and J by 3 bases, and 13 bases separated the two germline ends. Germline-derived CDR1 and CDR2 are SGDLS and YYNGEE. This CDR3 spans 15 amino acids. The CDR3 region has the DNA TGTGCCAGCAGCTCCAGGGTTAGGGCTAATGAAAAACTGTTTTTT. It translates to CASSSRVRANEKLFF.

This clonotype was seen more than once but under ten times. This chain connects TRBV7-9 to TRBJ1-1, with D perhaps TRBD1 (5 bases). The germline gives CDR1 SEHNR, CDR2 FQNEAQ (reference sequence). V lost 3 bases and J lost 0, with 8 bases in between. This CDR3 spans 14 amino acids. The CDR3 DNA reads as TGTGCCAGCAGCTTGGGGACTGTGAACACTGAAGCTTTCTTT. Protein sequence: CASSLGTVNTEAFF.